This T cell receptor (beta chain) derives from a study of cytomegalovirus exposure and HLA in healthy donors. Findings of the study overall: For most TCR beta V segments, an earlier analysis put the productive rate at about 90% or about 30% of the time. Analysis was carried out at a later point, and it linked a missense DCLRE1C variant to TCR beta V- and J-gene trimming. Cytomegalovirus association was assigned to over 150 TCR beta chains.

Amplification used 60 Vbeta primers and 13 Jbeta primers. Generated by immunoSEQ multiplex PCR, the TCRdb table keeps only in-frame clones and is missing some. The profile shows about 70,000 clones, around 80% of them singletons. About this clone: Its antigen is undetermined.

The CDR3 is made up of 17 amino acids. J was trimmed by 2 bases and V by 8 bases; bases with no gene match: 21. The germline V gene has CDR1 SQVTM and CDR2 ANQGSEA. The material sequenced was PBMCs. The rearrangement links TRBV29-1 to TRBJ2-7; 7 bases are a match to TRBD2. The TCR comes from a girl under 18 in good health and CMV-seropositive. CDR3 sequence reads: CSSTWGREVRGTYEQYF. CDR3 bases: TGCAGCTCAACCTGGGGCAGGGAGGTGCGGGGGACCTACGAGCAGTACTTC.